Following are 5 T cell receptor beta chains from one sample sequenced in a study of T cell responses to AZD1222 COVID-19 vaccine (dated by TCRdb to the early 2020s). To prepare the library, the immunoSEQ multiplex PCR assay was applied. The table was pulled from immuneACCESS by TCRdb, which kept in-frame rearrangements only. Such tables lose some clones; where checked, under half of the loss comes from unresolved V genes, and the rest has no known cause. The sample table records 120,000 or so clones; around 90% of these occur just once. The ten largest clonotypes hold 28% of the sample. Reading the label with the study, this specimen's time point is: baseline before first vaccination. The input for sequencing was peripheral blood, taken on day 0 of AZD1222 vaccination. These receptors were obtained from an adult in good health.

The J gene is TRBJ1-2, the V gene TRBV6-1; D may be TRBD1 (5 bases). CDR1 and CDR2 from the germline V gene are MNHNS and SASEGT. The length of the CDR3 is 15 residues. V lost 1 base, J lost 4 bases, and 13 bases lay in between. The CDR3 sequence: CASSEGTGPLYGYTF. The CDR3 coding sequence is TGTGCCAGCAGTGAAGGGACGGGGCCTCTCTATGGCTACACCTTC.

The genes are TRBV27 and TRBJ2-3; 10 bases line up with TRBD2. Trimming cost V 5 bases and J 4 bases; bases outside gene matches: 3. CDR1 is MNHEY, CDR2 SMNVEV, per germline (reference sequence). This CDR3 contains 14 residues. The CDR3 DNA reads TGTGCCAGCAGTCAGGGACTAGCGTCAGATACGCAGTATTTT. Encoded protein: CASSQGLASDTQYF.

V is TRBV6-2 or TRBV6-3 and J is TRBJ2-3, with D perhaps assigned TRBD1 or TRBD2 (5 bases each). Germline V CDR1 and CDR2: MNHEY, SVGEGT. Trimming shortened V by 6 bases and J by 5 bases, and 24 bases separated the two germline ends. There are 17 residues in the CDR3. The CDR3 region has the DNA TGTGCCAGCAGCCAATTTCCAGGGAGCACTCCGCTAGATACGCAGTATTTT. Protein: CASSQFPGSTPLDTQYF.

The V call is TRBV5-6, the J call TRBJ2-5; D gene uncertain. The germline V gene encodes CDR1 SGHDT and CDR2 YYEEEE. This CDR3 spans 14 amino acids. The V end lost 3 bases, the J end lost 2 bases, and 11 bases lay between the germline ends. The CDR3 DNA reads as TGTGCCAGCAGCTCCCAGAACTCTCAAGAGACCCAGTACTTC. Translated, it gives CASSSQNSQETQYF.

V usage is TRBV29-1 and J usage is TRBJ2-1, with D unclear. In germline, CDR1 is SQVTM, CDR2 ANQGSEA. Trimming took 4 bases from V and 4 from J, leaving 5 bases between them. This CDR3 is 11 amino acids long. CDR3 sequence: CSVASYNEQFF. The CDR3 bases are TGCAGCGTTGCCTCTTACAATGAGCAGTTCTTC.